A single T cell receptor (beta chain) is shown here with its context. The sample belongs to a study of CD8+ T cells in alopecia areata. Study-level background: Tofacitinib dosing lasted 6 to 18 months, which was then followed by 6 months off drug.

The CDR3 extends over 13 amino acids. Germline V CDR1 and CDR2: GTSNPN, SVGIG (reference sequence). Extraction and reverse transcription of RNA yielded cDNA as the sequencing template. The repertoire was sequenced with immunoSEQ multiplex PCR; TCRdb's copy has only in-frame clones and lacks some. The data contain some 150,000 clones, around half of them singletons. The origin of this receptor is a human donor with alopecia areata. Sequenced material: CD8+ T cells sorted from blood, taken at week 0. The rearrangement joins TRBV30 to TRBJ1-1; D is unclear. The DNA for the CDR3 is TGTGCAATACGTGAGAGCGGTAGCACTGAAGCTTTCTTT. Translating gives CAIRESGSTEAFF.